A selection of T cell receptor beta chains follows, all from one sample in a study of metastatic and nonmetastatic thyroid tumors. TCRdb redid the clone calls on the PCR reads using MiXCR. Seen here are 65,000 to 70,000 clones, around 14% observed once, and the top ten hold about 6%. The sample taken for sequencing was blood. These receptors were obtained from a male donor with papillary thyroid cancer or a benign thyroid nodule (not recorded which). Some clones in this sample may be carry-over from other donors' samples. CDR3s include the opening cysteine and the closing phenylalanine or tryptophan. The D gene is left open where the match is weak. The size entry is marked missing in some rows and otherwise reads once, few, many or a size class.

v_gene	len	d_gene	j_gene	abundance	CDR3aa	CDR3nt
TRBV4-3	13	-	TRBJ2-5	many	CASSQESQETQYF	TGCGCCAGCAGCCAAGAATCCCAAGAGACCCAGTACTTC
TRBV28	16	-	TRBJ2-7	many	CASSLSSREFSDEQYF	TGTGCCAGCAGTTTATCTAGTCGGGAGTTTTCCGACGAGCAGTACTTC
TRBV10-1	16	-	TRBJ1-5	many	CASSDLRDTGNQPQHF	TGCGCCAGCAGTGACCTCCGGGACACTGGCAATCAGCCCCAGCATTTT
TRBV6-2/TRBV6-3	13	-	TRBJ2-7	-	CASSYIESGEQYF	TGTGCCAGCAGTTACATCGAAAGCGGCGAGCAGTACTTC
TRBV5-6	11	-	TRBJ2-1	many	CASSVTREQFF	TGTGCCAGCAGCGTGACCCGGGAGCAGTTCTTC
TRBV5-1	15	TRBD1	TRBJ1-6	many	CASSLGGTGESPLHF	TGCGCCAGCAGCTTGGGAGGGACAGGGGAATCACCCCTCCACTTT
TRBV7-2	13	-	TRBJ2-3	many	CASSLEGTDTQYF	TGTGCCAGCAGCTTAGAAGGCACAGATACGCAGTATTTT
TRBV5-5	16	-	TRBJ2-7	many	CASSLVRGLTSYEQYF	TGTGCCAGCAGCTTGGTTCGGGGACTCACCTCCTACGAGCAGTACTTC
TRBV11-3	13	-	TRBJ2-3	-	CASSPEVGDTQYF	TGTGCCAGCAGCCCAGAGGTAGGAGATACGCAGTATTTT
TRBV7-9	12	-	TRBJ2-1	many	CASSHTNNEQFF	TGTGCCAGCAGCCACACTAACAATGAGCAGTTCTTC
TRBV20-1	14	-	TRBJ2-7	many	CSARDGEKVYEQYF	TGCAGTGCTAGAGATGGGGAGAAGGTCTACGAGCAGTACTTC
TRBV5-6	12	-	TRBJ1-2	few	CASSLGAYGYTF	TGTGCCAGCAGCTTAGGGGCGTATGGCTACACCTTC
TRBV4-1	16	TRBD1	TRBJ2-5	many	CASSPSWTGGRETQYF	TGCGCCAGCAGCCCAAGCTGGACAGGAGGCAGGGAGACCCAGTACTTC
TRBV12-3/TRBV12-4	16	TRBD2	TRBJ2-2	many	CASSSRLAGFTGELFF	TGTGCCAGCAGTTCACGACTAGCGGGGTTCACCGGGGAGCTGTTTTTT